A selection of T cell receptor beta chains follows, all from one sample in a study of cytomegalovirus exposure and HLA in healthy donors. Method: immunoSEQ multiplex PCR; TCRdb's copy keeps in-frame clones and lacks some. The sample lists around 160,000 clones; 75% to 90% were seen once. Sequenced: PBMCs. The source is a man aged 50-60 years in good health and CMV-seropositive. CDR3s include the opening cysteine and the closing phenylalanine or tryptophan. The D gene is left open where the match is weak. The size of a clone is reported for some rows only, either as once, few or many, or as a class for expanded clones.

clone_size j_call v_call d_call cdr3_aa cdr3_nt
. TRBJ1-6 TRBV11-2 . CASSLTQLNSPLHF TGTGCCAGCAGCTTAACACAGTTAAATTCACCCCTCCACTTT
. TRBJ1-6 TRBV5-1 . CASSPAVAGLGYSPLHF TGCGCCAGCAGCCCGGCGGTGGCAGGGCTTGGGTATTCACCCCTCCACTTT
. TRBJ2-2 TRBV10-3 TRBD2 CAISVGLGNTGELFF TGTGCCATCAGTGTTGGACTAGGGAACACCGGGGAGCTGTTTTTT
once TRBJ2-2 TRBV29-1 . CSVEEGGSNTGELFF TGCAGCGTTGAAGAGGGGGGTTCGAACACCGGGGAGCTGTTTTTT
. TRBJ2-7 TRBV7-6 TRBD1 CASSLSDRVISYEQYF TGTGCCAGCAGCTTATCCGACAGGGTTATCTCCTACGAGCAGTACTTC
. TRBJ2-1 TRBV5-1 TRBD2 CASIGGSYNEQFF TGCGCCAGCATCGGCGGGAGCTACAATGAGCAGTTCTTC
. TRBJ1-4 TRBV5-1 . CASRRTVLYNEKLFF TGCGCCAGCAGAAGGACAGTTCTCTATAATGAAAAACTGTTTTTT
. TRBJ2-2 TRBV6-1 . CASLLSLTVTGELFF TGTGCCAGCCTATTATCACTGACAGTCACCGGGGAGCTGTTTTTT
. TRBJ1-2 TRBV28 . CASSEGVNYGYTF TGTGCCAGCAGTGAGGGGGTGAACTATGGCTACACCTTC
. TRBJ1-2 TRBV29-1 . CSVRTDYGYTF TGCAGCGTAAGGACTGACTATGGCTACACCTTC
few TRBJ1-6 TRBV27 . CASSPRPLGPLHF TGTGCCAGCAGTCCTCGACCCCTCGGGCCCCTCCACTTT
. TRBJ2-2 TRBV27 . CASSLEPGGELFF TGTGCCAGCAGTTTAGAGCCGGGCGGGGAGCTGTTTTTT
. TRBJ1-2 TRBV27 . CASSPTGQSTNYGYTF TGTGCCAGCAGTCCAACCGGACAGAGTACTAACTATGGCTACACCTTC
. TRBJ2-7 TRBV6-6 TRBD2 CASSPLGREGSYEQYF TGTGCCAGCAGCCCCCTGGGACGGGAGGGCTCCTACGAGCAGTACTTC
few TRBJ2-7 TRBV7-8 . CASSLFGQGRNYEQYF TGTGCCAGCAGCTTATTTGGGCAGGGCAGAAACTACGAGCAGTACTTC